The rows below give T cell receptor beta chains drawn from one sample of a study of beta chain features in type 1 diabetes. Data came from immunoSEQ multiplex PCR; TCRdb stores just in-frame clones and leaves some out. The sample gives more than 300,000 clones, 7% to 10% of which show up once; less than 1.2% is in the top ten. The sample taken for sequencing was central memory CD4+ T cells from blood. The receptors here all came from a young man with type 1 diabetes. Both conserved end residues are part of each CDR3.

cdr3_aa,cdr3_length,v_call,j_call
CASSEPGAYYGYTF,14,TRBV25-1,TRBJ1-2
CASSPGQGADTQYF,14,TRBV5-1,TRBJ2-3
CASSDDRVPGELFF,14,TRBV2,TRBJ2-2
CSAGTAPGYTF,11,TRBV20-1,TRBJ1-2
CASSQSPYRQGPQETQYF,18,TRBV23-1,TRBJ2-5
CASKRDRGYNEQFF,14,TRBV5-1,TRBJ2-1
CASSLVAGLAYEQYF,15,TRBV7-2,TRBJ2-7
CASKGTANQPQHF,13,TRBV27,TRBJ1-5
CASSPIAGGSYEQYF,15,TRBV14,TRBJ2-7
CASSHILAGVTNEQFF,16,TRBV5-1,TRBJ2-1
CASTRGGPETQYF,13,TRBV9,TRBJ2-5
CASSEDAGQGGVAGYTF,17,TRBV2,TRBJ1-2
CASSPDHRGRETQYF,15,TRBV16,TRBJ2-5
CASSPNWEKPQHF,13,TRBV18,TRBJ1-5
CASSPSHHREAGRDTEAFF,19,TRBV28,TRBJ1-1
CASSHGTDTQYF,12,TRBV6-6,TRBJ2-3